This T cell receptor (beta chain) appears in the sequencing data of a study of T cell changes during pregnancy in multiple sclerosis. Data came from immunoSEQ multiplex PCR; TCRdb stores just in-frame clones and leaves some out. Of tens of thousands of clones in the sample, just over 90% were seen once. The TCR sequence derives from a female donor with multiple sclerosis, enrolled in a pregnancy study. The sequencing used peripheral blood, collected after pregnancy.

CDR3 bases: TGTGCCAGCAGCTTAAGCGGGGCCGGGGAGCTGTTTTTT. Its translation is CASSLSGAGELFF. The rearrangement links TRBV7-6 to TRBJ2-2; 7 nucleotides line up with TRBD2. J lost 6 bases, V lost 2 bases, and 0 bases had no gene match. Germline assignment: CDR1 SGHVS and CDR2 FNYEAQ. The CDR3 consists of 13 residues. The full variable domain, with the rest looked up from reference TRBV7-6 and TRBJ2-2, is GAGVSQSPRYKVTKRGQDVALRCDPISGHVSLYWYRQALGQGPEFLTYFNYEAQQDKSGLPNDRFSAERPEGSISTLTIQRTEQRDSAMYRCASSLSGAGELFFGEGSRLTVL.